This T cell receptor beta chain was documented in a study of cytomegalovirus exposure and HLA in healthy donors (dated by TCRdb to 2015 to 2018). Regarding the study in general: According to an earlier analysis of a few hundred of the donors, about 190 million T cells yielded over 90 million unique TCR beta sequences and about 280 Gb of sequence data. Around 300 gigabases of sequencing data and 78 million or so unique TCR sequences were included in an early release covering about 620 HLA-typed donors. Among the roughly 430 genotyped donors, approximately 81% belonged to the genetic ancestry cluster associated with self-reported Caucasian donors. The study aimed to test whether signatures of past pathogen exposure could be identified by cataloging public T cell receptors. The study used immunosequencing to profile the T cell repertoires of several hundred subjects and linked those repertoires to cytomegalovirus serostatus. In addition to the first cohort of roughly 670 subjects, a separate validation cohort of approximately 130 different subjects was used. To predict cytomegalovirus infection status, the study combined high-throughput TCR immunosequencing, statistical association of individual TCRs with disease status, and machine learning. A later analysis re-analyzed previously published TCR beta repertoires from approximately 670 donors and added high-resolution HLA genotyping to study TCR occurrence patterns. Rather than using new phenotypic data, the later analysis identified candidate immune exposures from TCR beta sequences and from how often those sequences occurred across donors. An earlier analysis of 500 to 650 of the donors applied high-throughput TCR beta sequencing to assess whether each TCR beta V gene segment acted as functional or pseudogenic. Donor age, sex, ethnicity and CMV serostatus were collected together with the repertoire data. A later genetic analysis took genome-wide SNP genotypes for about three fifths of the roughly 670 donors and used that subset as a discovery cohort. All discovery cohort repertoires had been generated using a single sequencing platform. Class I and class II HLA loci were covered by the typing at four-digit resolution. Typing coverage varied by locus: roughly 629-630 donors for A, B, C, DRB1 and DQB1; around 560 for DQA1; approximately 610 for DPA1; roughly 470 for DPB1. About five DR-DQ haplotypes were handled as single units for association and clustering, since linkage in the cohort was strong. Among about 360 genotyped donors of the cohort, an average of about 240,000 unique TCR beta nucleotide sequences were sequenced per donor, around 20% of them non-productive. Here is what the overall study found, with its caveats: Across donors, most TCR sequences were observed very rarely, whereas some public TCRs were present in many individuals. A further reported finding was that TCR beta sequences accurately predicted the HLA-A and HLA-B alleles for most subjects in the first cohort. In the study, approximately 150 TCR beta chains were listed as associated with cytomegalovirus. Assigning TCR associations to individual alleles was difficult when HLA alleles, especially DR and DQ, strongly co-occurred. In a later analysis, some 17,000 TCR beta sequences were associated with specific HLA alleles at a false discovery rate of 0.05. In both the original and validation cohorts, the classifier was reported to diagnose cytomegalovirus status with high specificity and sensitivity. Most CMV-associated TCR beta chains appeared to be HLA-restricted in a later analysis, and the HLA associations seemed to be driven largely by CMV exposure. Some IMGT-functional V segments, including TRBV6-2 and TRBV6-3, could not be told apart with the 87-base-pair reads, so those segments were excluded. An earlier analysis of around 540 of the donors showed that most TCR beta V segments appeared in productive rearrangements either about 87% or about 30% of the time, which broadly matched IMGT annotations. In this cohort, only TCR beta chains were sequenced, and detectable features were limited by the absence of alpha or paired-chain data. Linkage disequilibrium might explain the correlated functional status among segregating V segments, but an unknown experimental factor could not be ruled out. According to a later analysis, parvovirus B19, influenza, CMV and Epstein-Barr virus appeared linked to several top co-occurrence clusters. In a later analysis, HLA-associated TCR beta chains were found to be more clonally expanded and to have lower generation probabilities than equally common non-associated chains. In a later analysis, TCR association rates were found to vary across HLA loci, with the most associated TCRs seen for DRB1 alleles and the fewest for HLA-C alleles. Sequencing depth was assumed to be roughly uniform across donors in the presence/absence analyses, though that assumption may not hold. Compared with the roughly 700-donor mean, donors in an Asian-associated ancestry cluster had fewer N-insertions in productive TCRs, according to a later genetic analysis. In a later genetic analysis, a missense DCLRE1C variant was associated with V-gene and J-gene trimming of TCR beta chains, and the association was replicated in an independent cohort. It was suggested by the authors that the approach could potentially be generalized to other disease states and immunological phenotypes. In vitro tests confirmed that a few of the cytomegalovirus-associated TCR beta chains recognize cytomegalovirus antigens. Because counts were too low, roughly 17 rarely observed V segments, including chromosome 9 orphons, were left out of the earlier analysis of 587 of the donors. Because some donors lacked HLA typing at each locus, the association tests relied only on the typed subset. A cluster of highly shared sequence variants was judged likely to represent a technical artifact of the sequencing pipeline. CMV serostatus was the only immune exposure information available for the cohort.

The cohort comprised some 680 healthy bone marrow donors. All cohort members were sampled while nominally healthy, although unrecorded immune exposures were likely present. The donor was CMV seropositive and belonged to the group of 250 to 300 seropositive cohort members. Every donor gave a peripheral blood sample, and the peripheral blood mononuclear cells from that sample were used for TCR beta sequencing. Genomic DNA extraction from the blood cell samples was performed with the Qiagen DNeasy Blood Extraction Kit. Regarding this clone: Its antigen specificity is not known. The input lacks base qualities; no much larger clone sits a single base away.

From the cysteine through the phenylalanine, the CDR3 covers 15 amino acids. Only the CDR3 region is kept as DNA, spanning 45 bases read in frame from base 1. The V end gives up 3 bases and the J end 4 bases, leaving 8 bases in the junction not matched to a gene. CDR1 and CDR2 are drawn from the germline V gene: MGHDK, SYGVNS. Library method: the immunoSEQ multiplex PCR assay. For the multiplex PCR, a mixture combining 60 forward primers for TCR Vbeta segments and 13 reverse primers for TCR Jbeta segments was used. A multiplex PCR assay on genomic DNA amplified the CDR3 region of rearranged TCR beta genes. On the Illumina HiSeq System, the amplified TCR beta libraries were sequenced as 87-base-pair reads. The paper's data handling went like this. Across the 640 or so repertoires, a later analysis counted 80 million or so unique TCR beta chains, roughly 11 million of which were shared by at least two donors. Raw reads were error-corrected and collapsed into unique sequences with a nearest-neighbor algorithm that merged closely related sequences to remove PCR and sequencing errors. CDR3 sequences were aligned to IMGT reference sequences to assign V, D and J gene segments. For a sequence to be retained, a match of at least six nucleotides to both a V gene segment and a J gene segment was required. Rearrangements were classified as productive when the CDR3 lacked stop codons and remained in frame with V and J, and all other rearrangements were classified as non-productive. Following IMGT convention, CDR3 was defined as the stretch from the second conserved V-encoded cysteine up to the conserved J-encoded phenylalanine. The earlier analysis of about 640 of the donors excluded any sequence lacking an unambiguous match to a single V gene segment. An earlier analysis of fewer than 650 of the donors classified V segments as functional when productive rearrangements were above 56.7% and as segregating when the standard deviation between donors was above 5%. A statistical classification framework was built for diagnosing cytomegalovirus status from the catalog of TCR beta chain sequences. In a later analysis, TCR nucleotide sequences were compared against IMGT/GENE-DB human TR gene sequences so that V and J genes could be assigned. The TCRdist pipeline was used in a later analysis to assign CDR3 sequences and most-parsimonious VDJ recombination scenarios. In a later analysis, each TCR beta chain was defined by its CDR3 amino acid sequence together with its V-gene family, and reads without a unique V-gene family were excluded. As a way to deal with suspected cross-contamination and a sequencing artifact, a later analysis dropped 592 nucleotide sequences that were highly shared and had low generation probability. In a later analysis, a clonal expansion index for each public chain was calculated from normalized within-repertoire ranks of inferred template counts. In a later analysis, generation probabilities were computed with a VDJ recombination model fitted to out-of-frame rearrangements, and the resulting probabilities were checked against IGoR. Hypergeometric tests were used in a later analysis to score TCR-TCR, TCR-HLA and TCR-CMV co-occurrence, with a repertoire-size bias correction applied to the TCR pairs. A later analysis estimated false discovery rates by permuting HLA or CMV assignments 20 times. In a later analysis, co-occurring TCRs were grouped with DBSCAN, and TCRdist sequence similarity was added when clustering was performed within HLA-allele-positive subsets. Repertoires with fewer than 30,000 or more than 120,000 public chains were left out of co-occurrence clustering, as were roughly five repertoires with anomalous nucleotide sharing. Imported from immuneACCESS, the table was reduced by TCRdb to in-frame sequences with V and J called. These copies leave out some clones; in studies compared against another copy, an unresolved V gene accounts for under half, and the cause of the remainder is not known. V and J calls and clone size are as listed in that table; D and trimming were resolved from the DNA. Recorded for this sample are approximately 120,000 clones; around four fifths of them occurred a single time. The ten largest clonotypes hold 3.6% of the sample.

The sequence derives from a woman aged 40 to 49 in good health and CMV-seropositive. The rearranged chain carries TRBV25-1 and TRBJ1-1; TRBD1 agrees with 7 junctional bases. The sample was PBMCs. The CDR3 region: CASSELQGSFTEAFF. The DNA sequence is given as TGTGCCAGCAGTGAGTTACAGGGGAGCTTCACTGAAGCTTTCTTT.